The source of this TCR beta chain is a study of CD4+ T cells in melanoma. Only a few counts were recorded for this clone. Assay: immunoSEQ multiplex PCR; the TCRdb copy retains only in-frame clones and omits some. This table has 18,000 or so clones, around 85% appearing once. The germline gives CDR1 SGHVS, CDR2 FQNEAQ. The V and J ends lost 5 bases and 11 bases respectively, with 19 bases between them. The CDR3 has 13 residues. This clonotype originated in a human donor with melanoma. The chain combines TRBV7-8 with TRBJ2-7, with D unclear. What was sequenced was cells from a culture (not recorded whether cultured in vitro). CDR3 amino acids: CASSQIMGQREYF. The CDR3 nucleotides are TGTGCCAGCAGCCAAATTATGGGTCAGCGCGAGTACTTC.